One sample yielded the 22 T cell receptor beta chains listed below, sequenced in a study of T-cell reconstitution after alpha-beta-depleted transplantation in children. Unique molecular identifiers were used in preparing the TCRbeta library. TCRdb re-analysed the PCR reads in MiXCR, keeping a single row per CDR3 protein. The data show tens of thousands of distinct CDR3 sequences, with approximately 46% seen just once and under 98% held by the top ten. The specimen was PBMCs, mostly from graft donor cells, collected 360 days after TCRalphabeta/CD19-depleted stem cell transplant. Source of these receptors: a male patient between 10 and 17 years old who had a stem cell transplant for acute lymphoblastic leukemia, so the T cells may come from the graft donor.

The chain is built from TRBV14 and TRBJ2-3, with D unresolved. The CDR3 totals 11 residues. V gave up 3 bases and J gave up 7 bases, with 5 bases separating them. The V gene's germline CDR1 is SGHDN and CDR2 FVKESK. The CDR3 loop is CASSHSYTQYF. The CDR3 region has the DNA TGTGCCAGCAGCCATAGCTATACGCAGTATTTT.

The chain couples TRBV7-2 to TRBJ2-1; D remains unclear. The CDR3 has 14 residues. Trimming pared 1 base from V and 1 base from J, leaving 5 bases between. Germline V gene lookup returns CDR1 SGHTA and CDR2 FQGNSA. Written as DNA, the CDR3 is TGTGCCAGCAGCTTAGTCCAGTCCTACAATGAGCAGTTCTTC. It is translated as CASSLVQSYNEQFF. Supplemented by reference TRBV7-2 and TRBJ2-1, the full variable domain reads GAGVSQSPSNKVTEKGKDVELRCDPISGHTALYWYRQSLGQGLEFLIYFQGNSAPDKSGLPSDRFSAERTGGSVSTLTIQRTQQEDSAVYLCASSLVQSYNEQFFGPGTRLTVL.

The CDR3 region has the DNA TGTGCCAGCAGTGACGGGGATGCGAATGAGCAGTTCTTC. Its protein product is CASSDGDANEQFF. This chain joins TRBV6-4 and TRBJ2-1; D unresolved. The CDR3 totals 13 residues. Trimming took off 2 bases at V and 7 bases at J, with 9 bases between the two ends. Germline V gene data show CDR1 as MRHNA and CDR2 as SNTAGT.

The rearrangement links TRBV29-1 to TRBJ2-7; no clear D. The V end was cut by 4 bases, the J end by 0 bases, with 4 bases between. CDR1 is SQVTM, CDR2 ANQGSEA, per germline. The CDR3 length is 11 residues. The CDR3: CSVGLSYEQYF. The CDR3 DNA follows: TGCAGCGTTGGACTCTCCTACGAGCAGTACTTC.

The chain has TRBV21-1 and TRBJ2-7. TRBV21-1 is a pseudogene. CDR3 length: 13 amino acids. The CDR3 spells CASSSYMHYEQYF. The CDR3 coding sequence is TGTGCCAGCAGCTCATACATGCACTACGAGCAGTACTTC.

The CDR3 DNA reads as TGTGCCAGCAGTTTACCGGGACAGGGTTACAATGAGCAGTTCTTC. It specifies CASSLPGQGYNEQFF. The V and J genes are TRBV12-3 or TRBV12-4 and TRBJ2-1; 9 nucleotides line up with TRBD1. After removal of 2 bases from V and 4 bases from J, the junction contained 3 bases not matched to a gene. This CDR3 spans 15 amino acids.

The rearrangement uses TRBV29-1 and TRBJ2-5; D is possibly TRBD1 or TRBD2 (6 bases each). The V end was cut by 7 bases, the J end by 2 bases, with 11 bases between. This CDR3 comprises 12 residues. The germline gives CDR1 SQVTM, CDR2 ANQGSEA. CDR3 protein: CSAGGLQETQYF. Here the CDR3 DNA reads TGCAGCGCCGGGGGCCTACAAGAGACCCAGTACTTC. Filled out from reference TRBV29-1 and TRBJ2-5, the complete variable domain reads SAVISQKPSRDICQRGTSLTIQCQVDSQVTMMFWYRQQPGQSLTLIATANQGSEATYESGFVIDKFPISRPNLTFSTLTVSNMSPEDSSIYLCSAGGLQETQYFGPGTRLLVL.

The CDR3 DNA follows: TGTGCCGTACAATCCCTAGCGGGAAAGAATGAGCAGTTCTTC. Its translation: CAVQSLAGKNEQFF. The chain carries TRBV6-1 and TRBJ2-1, with TRBD2 identical over 9 bases. Germline V lookup: CDR1 MNHNS, CDR2 SASEGT. The CDR3 runs 14 residues. V shed 11 bases and J 7 bases; nucleotides not matched to a gene: 12.

The chain is built from TRBV12-3 or TRBV12-4 and TRBJ2-1; TRBD2 matches 12 bases. Losses at the gene ends were 4 bases for V and 7 bases for J; bases not matched to a gene: 5. The CDR3 length is 15 residues. CDR3 protein: CASSSRTSGENEQFF. The CDR3 DNA sequence: TGTGCCAGCAGTTCCCGGACTAGCGGGGAAAATGAGCAGTTCTTC.

A few counts support this clonotype. This chain uses TRBV12-3 or TRBV12-4 with TRBJ1-6, with a possible D match to TRBD1 (5 bases). Trimming removed 6 bases from V and 16 bases from J, with 13 bases in between. The CDR3 totals 11 residues. CDR3: CASRGRDWLHF. CDR3 nucleotides: TGTGCCAGCAGGGGGAGGGACTGGCTCCACTTT.

The V and J genes are TRBV2 and TRBJ2-1; 9 nucleotides agree with TRBD2. This CDR3 region has 17 residues. Germline lookup yields CDR1 SNHLY and CDR2 FYNNEI. The trim removed 7 bases at V and 10 bases at J, leaving 20 bases unmatched. CDR3 DNA sequence: TGTGCCAGCACCCAAGGGCTAGCGGGAAGAATGATTCGGGAGCAGTTCTTC. This encodes CASTQGLAGRMIREQFF.

The V call is TRBV4-1, the J call TRBJ2-7; D is possibly TRBD2 (5 bases). The germline V gene has CDR1 MGHRA and CDR2 YSYEKL. The CDR3 has 16 residues. With 0 bases removed from V and 4 bases from J, the gap between germline ends came to 16 bases. CDR3 sequence reads: CASSQDLSGILYEQYF. The CDR3 coding sequence is TGCGCCAGCAGCCAAGATCTAAGCGGCATTTTATACGAGCAGTACTTC.

The V gene is TRBV5-6, the J gene TRBJ1-2, with D unresolved. The CDR3 spans 13 residues. Trimming removed 0 bases at V and 5 bases at J, with 8 bases between. Germline V gene sequence: CDR1 SGHDT, CDR2 YYEEEE. CDR3 nucleotides: TGTGCCAGCAGCTTGGAAGGGAGGTATGGCTACACCTTC. It yields the protein CASSLEGRYGYTF.

The rearrangement links TRBV12-3 or TRBV12-4 to TRBJ2-7; D not resolved. The CDR3 has 12 amino acids. V was clipped by 3 bases and J by 7 bases, with 10 bases between them. CDR3 amino acids: CASSLVSGEQYF. For the CDR3, the DNA is TGTGCCAGCAGTTTGGTTTCTGGGGAGCAGTACTTC.

This clonotype occurred a few times. The DNA for the CDR3 is TGTGCCAGCAGCCAGAGTGTCGACGAGCAGTACTTC. This gives the protein CASSQSVDEQYF. The rearrangement links TRBV3-1 to TRBJ2-7; D is unresolved. V lost 3 bases and J 5 bases, leaving 8 bases between the germline ends. The CDR3 has 12 residues. Germline V gives CDR1 LGHDT, CDR2 YNNKEL (reference sequence).

This clonotype was counted only a few times. The V call is TRBV12-3 or TRBV12-4, the J call TRBJ2-7; 11 bases are a match to TRBD2. This CDR3 region has 14 residues. With 5 bases clipped from V and 4 bases from J, the junction kept 4 bases outside the gene matches. The CDR3 protein is CASSVTSGVYEQYF. The CDR3 DNA reads as TGTGCCAGCAGTGTGACTAGCGGGGTATACGAGCAGTACTTC.

The genes are TRBV28 and TRBJ2-2; 7 bases fit TRBD1. The J segment lost 4 bases and the V segment lost 6 bases, leaving 8 bases of the junction unmatched. CDR1 is MDHEN and CDR2 is SYDVKM in the germline V gene. This CDR3 comprises 15 residues. CDR3 sequence reads: CASSLRTGPTGELFF. In nucleotides, the CDR3 is TGTGCCAGCAGCTTGAGGACAGGCCCCACCGGGGAGCTGTTTTTT. The full variable domain, its missing parts supplied by reference TRBV28 and TRBJ2-2, is DVKVTQSSRYLVKRTGEKVFLECVQDMDHENMFWYRQDPGLGLRLIYFSYDVKMKEKGDIPEGYSVSREKKERFSLILESASTNQTSMYLCASSLRTGPTGELFFGEGSRLTVL.

This chain joins TRBV28 and TRBJ2-7; no clear D gene. The CDR3 extends over 15 amino acids. Germline CDR1 is MDHEN and CDR2 is SYDVKM. V was shortened by 2 bases and J by 2 bases, with 13 bases between the two germline ends. For the CDR3, the DNA is TGTGCCAGCAGTTTACCCAGAAAGGGAACCTACGAGCAGTACTTC. Protein product: CASSLPRKGTYEQYF.

V and J are TRBV5-1 and TRBJ2-2; 11 bases are shared with TRBD2. CDR1 is SGHRS, CDR2 YFSETQ, per germline. The V and J ends lost 4 bases and 2 bases, in that order; junction bases with no gene match: 7. The CDR3 extends over 17 amino acids. The CDR3 bases are TGCGCCAGCAGCCCTACTAGCGGGGGCCCTAACACCGGGGAGCTGTTTTTT. Protein: CASSPTSGGPNTGELFF.

This clonotype appeared many times. V usage is TRBV2 and J usage is TRBJ2-7; D gene uncertain. V lost 4 bases, J lost 3 bases, and 10 bases lay in between. The CDR3 extends over 13 amino acids. Germline CDR1 SNHLY, CDR2 FYNNEI. This CDR3 is CASSASMNYEQYF. CDR3 bases: TGTGCCAGCAGTGCCTCAATGAACTACGAGCAGTACTTC.

This clonotype was counted a single time. The rearrangement uses TRBV12-3 or TRBV12-4 and TRBJ2-1; 7 bases fit TRBD2. Trimming cost V 4 bases and J 4 bases; bases outside gene matches: 4. The CDR3 loop spans 14 amino acids. The CDR3 region is CASSSTGLYNEQFF. The DNA for the CDR3 is TGTGCCAGCAGTTCAACGGGACTATACAATGAGCAGTTCTTC.

The chain is built from TRBV15 and TRBJ1-1, with D hard to call. Trimming took off 7 bases at V and 6 bases at J, with 6 bases between the two ends. The CDR3 totals 10 residues. Germline values: CDR1 LNHNV, CDR2 YYDKDF (reference sequence). CDR3 in DNA: TGTGCCACCATGAAGGCTGAAGCTTTCTTT. This encodes CATMKAEAFF.